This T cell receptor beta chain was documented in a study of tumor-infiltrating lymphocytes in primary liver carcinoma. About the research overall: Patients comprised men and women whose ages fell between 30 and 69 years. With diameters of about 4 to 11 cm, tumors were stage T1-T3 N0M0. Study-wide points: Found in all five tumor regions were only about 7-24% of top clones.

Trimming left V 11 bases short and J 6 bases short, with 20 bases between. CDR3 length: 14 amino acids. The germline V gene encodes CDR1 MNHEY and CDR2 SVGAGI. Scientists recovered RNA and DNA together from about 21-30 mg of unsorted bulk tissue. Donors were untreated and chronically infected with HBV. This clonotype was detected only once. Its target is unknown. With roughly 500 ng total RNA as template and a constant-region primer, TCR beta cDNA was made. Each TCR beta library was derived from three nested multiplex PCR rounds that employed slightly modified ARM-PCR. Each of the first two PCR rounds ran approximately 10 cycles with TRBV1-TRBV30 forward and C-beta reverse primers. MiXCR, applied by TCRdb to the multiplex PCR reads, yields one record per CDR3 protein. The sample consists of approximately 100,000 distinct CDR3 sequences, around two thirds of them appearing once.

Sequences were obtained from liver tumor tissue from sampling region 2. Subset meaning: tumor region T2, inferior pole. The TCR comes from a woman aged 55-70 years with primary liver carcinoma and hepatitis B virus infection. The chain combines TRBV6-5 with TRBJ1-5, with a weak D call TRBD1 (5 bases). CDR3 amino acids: CACSYEGLGQPQHF. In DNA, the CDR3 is TGTGCCTGTAGTTACGAGGGGCTGGGTCAGCCCCAGCATTTT.